The rows below give T cell receptor beta chains drawn from one sample of a study of T cell responses to AZD1222 COVID-19 vaccine. Some clones are missing from TCRdb's copy, which holds only in-frame ones; the method was immunoSEQ multiplex PCR. This sample yields roughly 120,000 clones, of which 86% are seen a single time; about 7.8% belongs to the top ten. The sequences come from peripheral blood, collected on day 0 of AZD1222 vaccination. The receptor source for this set is an adult in good health. The CDR3 runs from the conserved cysteine through the conserved F or W. The D gene is left open where the match is weak. Some rows have no size entry. The others give once, few or many, or a class for an expanded clone.

d_call	clone_size	v_call	j_call	cdr3_nt	cdr3_aa
TRBD1	.	TRBV6-6	TRBJ2-2	TGTGCCAGCAGGCGACAGGGGGCGGGCGGGGAGCTGTTTTTT	CASRRQGAGGELFF
TRBD2	.	TRBV9	TRBJ2-2	TGTGCCAGCAGCCTCGAGCGGGGGTACACCGGGGAGCTGTTTTTT	CASSLERGYTGELFF
TRBD1	once	TRBV29-1	TRBJ2-3	TGCAGCGTTGAGGACAGGGTATGGGGTACGCAGTATTTT	CSVEDRVWGTQYF
.	.	TRBV28	TRBJ1-1	TGTGCCAGCAGGGCGAACACTGAAGCTTTCTTT	CASRANTEAFF
TRBD1	once	TRBV30	TRBJ2-1	TGTGCCTGGACCCCCGGGACAGGTATGGGCAATGAGCAGTTCTTC	CAWTPGTGMGNEQFF
.	once	TRBV5-4	TRBJ2-3	TGTGCCAGCAGCTTGAAGGTGTTGAGCACAGATACGCAGTATTTT	CASSLKVLSTDTQYF
TRBD1	once	TRBV7-3	TRBJ2-5	TGTGCCAGCAGCTGGGACAGCCAAGAGACCCAGTACTTC	CASSWDSQETQYF
.	.	TRBV18	TRBJ1-3	TGTGCCAGCTCACCGGATAGGGAGGGAACGACCGGAAACACCATATATTTT	CASSPDREGTTGNTIYF
.	.	TRBV4-2	TRBJ2-3	TGTGCCAGCAGCCCCCGGGCGCCGGGACATACGCAGTATTTT	CASSPRAPGHTQYF
TRBD1	.	TRBV10-3	TRBJ1-4	TGTGCCATCAGGTCCGGGACAGGGGGCAATGAAAAACTGTTTTTT	CAIRSGTGGNEKLFF
.	few	TRBV5-4	TRBJ2-7	TGTGCCAGCAGCTTGTCGAGCTACGAGCAGTACTTC	CASSLSSYEQYF
.	.	TRBV7-9	TRBJ2-7	TGTGCCAGCAGCTTCCCAGCGCAGTCCTACGAGCAGTACTTC	CASSFPAQSYEQYF
TRBD1	.	TRBV28	TRBJ2-7	TGTGCCAGCAGACCTACAGGGGTTGTAGGGTACGAGCAGTACTTC	CASRPTGVVGYEQYF
.	.	TRBV21-1	TRBJ1-2	TGTGCCAGCAGCAAGGGGACAGCCTCCTGCTATGGCTACACCTTC	CASSKGTASCYGYTF
.	.	TRBV28	TRBJ1-6	TGTGCCAGCAGTGCCCCCCGGGAAGTGAAGGGAAATTCACCCCTCCACTTT	CASSAPREVKGNSPLHF
.	.	TRBV29-1	TRBJ1-1	TGCAGCGTTAGGATCGACACTGAAGCTTTCTTT	CSVRIDTEAFF
TRBD2	.	TRBV5-1	TRBJ2-2	TGCGCCAGCAGCTTTAGCGGGGGGTACACCGGGGAGCTGTTTTTT	CASSFSGGYTGELFF
TRBD1	.	TRBV5-4	TRBJ1-2	TGTGCCAGCAGCATAGACAGGGCAGCTAACTATGGCTACACCTTC	CASSIDRAANYGYTF
.	.	TRBV5-1	TRBJ2-5	TGCGCCAGCAGCCCAGGGGCGAATCAAGAGACCCAGTACTTC	CASSPGANQETQYF
.	.	TRBV10-3	TRBJ2-1	TGTGCCATCAGTGCAGGGGCCCCCGTGGGAGGCCTTGGCAATGAGCAGTTCTTC	CAISAGAPVGGLGNEQFF
.	.	TRBV18	TRBJ1-6	TGTGCCAGCTCACCACCGTTTGTGAATTCACCCCTCCACTTT	CASSPPFVNSPLHF
.	.	TRBV4-3	TRBJ2-3	TGCGCCAGCAGCCAAGAGTTTAGCTACACAGATACGCAGTATTTT	CASSQEFSYTDTQYF
TRBD1	.	TRBV5-1	TRBJ2-3	TGCGCCAGCAGCTTCCGGGACAGGGGGCTGGATACGCAGTATTTT	CASSFRDRGLDTQYF
.	.	TRBV5-6	TRBJ2-6	TGTGCCAGCAGCTTGGTGTACTCTGGGGCCAACGTCCTGACTTTC	CASSLVYSGANVLTF
.	.	TRBV19	TRBJ2-1	TGTGCCAGTAGTATAGCCCTCTCACCTGCGAGCTCCTACAATGAGCAGTTCTTC	CASSIALSPASSYNEQFF
.	.	TRBV11-2	TRBJ1-3	TGTGCCAGCAGCTTAGGCAGCTCTGGAAACACCATATATTTT	CASSLGSSGNTIYF
TRBD1	few	TRBV28	TRBJ2-7	TGTGCCAGCAGCCCCCAGGGGGCGGAACTGGAGCAGTACTTC	CASSPQGAELEQYF
.	.	TRBV10-3	TRBJ2-4	TGTGCCATCAGTGAGTCGACAGTAGCCAAAAACATTCAGTACTTC	CAISESTVAKNIQYF
.	.	TRBV10-2	TRBJ1-4	TGCGCCAGCAGTGTACAGGTCTATGAAAAACTGTTTTTT	CASSVQVYEKLFF
TRBD1	.	TRBV18	TRBJ2-3	TGTGCCAGCTCACCACCAGGGGGCGCAGATACGCAGTATTTT	CASSPPGGADTQYF
.	.	TRBV6-5	TRBJ2-7	TGTGCCAGCGCGAGGCCCACAGGGAGTACCTACGAGCAGTACTTC	CASARPTGSTYEQYF
TRBD2	.	TRBV4-3	TRBJ2-3	TGCGCCAGCAGCCAAGCGCTTGGACTAGACACAGATACGCAGTATTTT	CASSQALGLDTDTQYF
.	.	TRBV3-1/TRBV3-2	TRBJ1-1	TGTGCCAGCAGCCAAAGATGGGTGGACACTGAAGCTTTCTTT	CASSQRWVDTEAFF
TRBD1	.	TRBV27	TRBJ2-7	TGTGCCAGCAGTTTATGGGGGACAGGTGTCTACGAGCAGTACTTC	CASSLWGTGVYEQYF
.	.	TRBV5-1	TRBJ1-2	TGCGCCAGCAGCTTGGATAACTATGGCTACACCTTC	CASSLDNYGYTF
TRBD1	.	TRBV7-6	TRBJ1-1	TGTGCCAGCAGCTTCCCCGACAGGGCCAACACTGAAGCTTTCTTT	CASSFPDRANTEAFF
.	.	TRBV27	TRBJ1-1	TGTGCCAGCAGTTTAAAAGGGGGGCTGAACACTGAAGCTTTCTTT	CASSLKGGLNTEAFF
.	.	TRBV28	TRBJ2-7	TGTGCCAGCAGTAAGGGGACATCCTACGAGCAGTACTTC	CASSKGTSYEQYF
TRBD1	.	TRBV9	TRBJ2-7	TGTGCCAGCAGCCCAGGACAGGGAGAGTACGAGCAGTACTTC	CASSPGQGEYEQYF
TRBD2	few	TRBV6-1	TRBJ2-3	TGTGCCAGCAGTGCCACCTTCGGCGGGGGGGCGAATACGCAGTATTTT	CASSATFGGGANTQYF
TRBD1	.	TRBV2	TRBJ2-5	TGTGCCAGCAGTGAACAGGGGGCAAGTATAGAGACCCAGTACTTC	CASSEQGASIETQYF
.	once	TRBV29-1	TRBJ1-1	TGCAGCGCCCAGAGGAACACTGAAGCTTTCTTT	CSAQRNTEAFF
.	few	TRBV27	TRBJ1-5	TGTGCCAGCTCTATGACAGATAGCAATCAGCCCCAGCATTTT	CASSMTDSNQPQHF
.	once	TRBV18	TRBJ2-2	TGTGCCAGCTCACCACGGTCCCAGGACACCGGGGAGCTGTTTTTT	CASSPRSQDTGELFF